The sequence of this T cell receptor (beta chain) was determined in a study of vaccination effects on CD4 cells after COVID-19. ViraFEST assay sequencing came after antigen-specific CD4+ T cells were expanded with viral peptide pools. Investigators separated out CD4+ T cells once approximately 10 days of culture had passed. As their vaccination, participants received two doses of either BNT162b2 or mRNA-1273. This CDR3 has 14 amino acids. Between the trimmed V and J ends, which lost 5 bases and 7 bases, there was a span of 16 bases. The germline gives CDR1 PRHDT, CDR2 FYEKMQ (reference sequence). On this clone: Its matching antigen is unknown.

Assay: immunoSEQ multiplex PCR; the TCRdb copy retains only in-frame clones and omits some. Of around 30,000 clones detected, 72% appear once; the ten largest clones hold roughly 12%. The sequence was collected from a human donor who received a COVID-19 vaccine. The input for sequencing was CD4+ T cells from PBMCs cultured with HCoV-229E spike peptides, taken after COVID-19 vaccination. J is TRBJ2-3 and V is TRBV13; weak D call: TRBD2 (6 bases). The CDR3 spells CASSAFRGGNTQYF. In nucleotides, the CDR3 is TGTGCCAGCAGCGCCTTTAGGGGAGGAAATACGCAGTATTTT.